These 2 T cell receptor beta chains originate from one sample sequenced in a study of cytomegalovirus exposure and HLA in healthy donors. Amplification used 60 Vbeta primers and 13 Jbeta primers. Clones were sequenced by immunoSEQ multiplex PCR, and TCRdb holds only the in-frame ones, with some missing. The sample lists approximately 120,000 clones, around 70% occurring once. The specimen sequenced was PBMCs. These receptors came from a woman in her 70s in good health and CMV-seropositive.

This clone was found a few times. The J gene is TRBJ1-2, the V gene TRBV5-6, with a possible D match to TRBD1 (6 bases). The CDR3 loop spans 16 amino acids. V lost 2 bases to trimming and J lost 11 bases, with 25 bases between them. Germline CDR1 SGHDT, CDR2 YYEEEE. This CDR3 reads CASSFFLGSGQFQYTF. Written as DNA, the CDR3 is TGTGCCAGCAGCTTTTTTCTCGGTTCGGGACAATTCCAATACACCTTC.

The chain's CDR3 is CASSLAAGTYNEQFF. The CDR3 DNA reads TGTGCCAGCAGCTTAGCTGCAGGGACCTACAATGAGCAGTTCTTC. V usage is TRBV7-9 and J usage is TRBJ2-1, with D possibly TRBD1 on 5 matching bases. The V gene's germline CDR1 is SEHNR and CDR2 FQNEAQ (reference sequence). This CDR3 contains 15 residues. V lost 0 bases to trimming and J lost 2 bases, with 8 bases between them. Full variable domain (remainder filled in from reference TRBV7-9 and TRBJ2-1): DTGVSQNPRHKITKRGQNVTFRCDPISEHNRLYWYRQTLGQGPEFLTYFQNEAQLEKSRLLSDRFSAERPKGSFSTLEIQRTEQGDSAMYLCASSLAAGTYNEQFFGPGTRLTVL.